The clone carrying this T cell receptor (beta chain) was seen a few times. The observed sequence ends 3 residues before the CDR3 terminus, with the missing tail filled in from the germline J gene. The sample belongs to a study of T cell clonality in common variable immunodeficiency. Some clones are missing from TCRdb's copy, which holds only in-frame ones; the method was immunoSEQ multiplex PCR. The sample has some 60,000 clones, none seen only once. The germline V gene has CDR1 KGHSH and CDR2 LQKENI. This CDR3 region has 15 residues. The ends lost 0 bases at V and 0 bases at J; junction bases unmatched: 2.

Sequencing input: peripheral blood mononuclear cells. The rearrangement links TRBV18 to TRBJ2-7; TRBD2 matches at 7 bases. This clonotype originated in a person between 18 and 75 years old in good health. CDR3 DNA, as far as it was read: TGTGCCAGCTCACCACCTGGCGGGAGCTCCTACGAG. Its protein product is CASSPPGGSSYE. The full CDR3 protein is CASSPPGGSSYEQYF.